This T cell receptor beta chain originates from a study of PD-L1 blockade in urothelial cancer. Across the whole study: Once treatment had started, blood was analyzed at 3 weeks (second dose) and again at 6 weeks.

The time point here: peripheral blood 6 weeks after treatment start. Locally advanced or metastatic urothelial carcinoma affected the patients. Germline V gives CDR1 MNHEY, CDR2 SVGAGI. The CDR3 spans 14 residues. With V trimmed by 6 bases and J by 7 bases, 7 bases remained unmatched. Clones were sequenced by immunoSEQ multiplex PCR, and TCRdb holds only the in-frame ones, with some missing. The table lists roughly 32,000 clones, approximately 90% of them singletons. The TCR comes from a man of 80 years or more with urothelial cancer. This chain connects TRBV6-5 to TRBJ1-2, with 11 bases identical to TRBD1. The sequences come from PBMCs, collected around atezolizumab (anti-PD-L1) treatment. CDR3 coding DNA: TGTGCCAGCAGCGGGGGACAGGGGGTAGGTGGCTACACCTTC. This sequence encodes CASSGGQGVGGYTF.